This TCR beta chain was sequenced in a study of human T cells and chemical hapten exposure. As to time point: pre-sensitization, week 0. Treatment noted: therapeutic diphenylcyclopropenone sensitization with weekly scalp DPC. This clonotype was recorded many times. This CDR3 contains 18 residues. Trimming removed 0 bases from V and 3 bases from J; junction bases left unmatched: 11. CDR1 DFQATT and CDR2 SNEGSKA come from the germline V gene (reference sequence). Library preparation tagged each individual cDNA molecule with a unique molecular identifier. TCRdb passed the RACE reads through MiXCR, listing each CDR3 protein once. Here the sample spans around 250,000 distinct CDR3 sequences, about 9% being singletons.

This specimen was whole blood, taken in connection with sensitization to the hapten diphenylcyclopropenone (DPC). The chain links TRBV20-1 to TRBJ2-1; TRBD2 matches at 10 bases. This TCR came from a woman in her thirties or forties with alopecia areata. Some clones in this sample may be carry-over from other donors' samples. This CDR3 is CSARDLGLAGVGYNEQFF. CDR3 bases: TGCAGTGCTAGAGATTTGGGCCTAGCGGGAGTGGGCTACAATGAGCAGTTCTTC.